Below, 9 T cell receptor beta chains from the same sample are listed, as sequenced in a study of blood T cell repertoires in COVID-19. Sequenced by immunoSEQ multiplex PCR; TCRdb stores in-frame clones only, minus some. The table records 100,000 or so clones, more than 70% of them present only once. The material sequenced was peripheral blood. Receptor source: a human donor in a cohort sampled during active COVID-19.

The chain has TRBV5-1 and TRBJ2-7; D is unresolved. V was clipped by 6 bases and J by 2 bases, with 12 bases between them. Germline-derived CDR1 and CDR2 are SGHRS and YFSETQ. The CDR3 extends over 13 amino acids. CDR3 nucleotides: TGCGCCAGCACCCCCGACTTGACCTACGAGCAGTACTTC. It codes for CASTPDLTYEQYF.

The V call is TRBV12-5, the J call TRBJ1-1; a possible D gene is TRBD1 (6 bases). The V gene lost 2 bases and the J gene lost 0 bases, with 10 bases spanning the gap. The length of the CDR3 is 15 residues. Germline CDR1 LGHNT, CDR2 FRNRAP. This CDR3 is CASGLTQGMNTEAFF. The CDR3 DNA reads TGTGCTAGTGGTTTGACCCAGGGGATGAACACTGAAGCTTTCTTT.

This chain joins TRBV9 and TRBJ1-3; maybe TRBD1 (6 bases). CDR3 length equals 16 residues. The germline gives CDR1 SGDLS, CDR2 YYNGEE. The V and J ends lost 0 bases and 2 bases respectively, with 12 bases between them. The CDR3 DNA reads as TGTGCCAGCAGCGTAGGAGGAACAGGGACTGGAAACACCATATATTTT. Amino acids: CASSVGGTGTGNTIYF.

The sample holds one count of this clone. The chain is built from TRBV6-1 and TRBJ1-1; 9 nucleotides line up with TRBD1. The V gene's germline CDR1 is MNHNS and CDR2 SASEGT. The CDR3 consists of 16 residues. V was clipped by 2 bases and J by 4 bases; unmatched bases: 8. CDR3 residues: CASSEPGDRVATEAFF. CDR3 in DNA: TGTGCCAGCAGTGAACCCGGGGACAGGGTCGCCACTGAAGCTTTCTTT.

V is TRBV5-1 and J is TRBJ2-7; TRBD1 matches 9 bases. V was clipped by 6 bases and J by 3 bases; unmatched bases: 10. CDR3 length: 15 residues. CDR1 is SGHRS, CDR2 YFSETQ, per germline. CDR3 in DNA: TGCGCCAGCACAAGATCAGGACAGGGGTACTACGAGCAGTACTTC. The encoded protein is CASTRSGQGYYEQYF. Looking up the rest from reference TRBV5-1 and TRBJ2-7 gives the full variable domain: KAGVTQTPRYLIKTRGQQVTLSCSPISGHRSVSWYQQTPGQGLQFLFEYFSETQRNKGNFPGRFSGRQFSNSRSEMNVSTLELGDSALYLCASTRSGQGYYEQYFGPGTRLTVT.

The chain uses TRBV15 and TRBJ2-1, with D perhaps matching TRBD1 (5 bases). The CDR3 runs to 16 residues. The germline V gene encodes CDR1 LNHNV and CDR2 YYDKDF (reference sequence). The ends were cut back, 1 base at V and 0 bases at J, with 10 bases in the middle. CDR3 residues: CATSRAGASSYNEQFF. The CDR3 DNA reads as TGTGCCACCAGCAGAGCTGGGGCCAGCTCCTACAATGAGCAGTTCTTC.

The V and J genes are TRBV3-1 (or the pseudogene TRBV3-2) and TRBJ2-3; 11 bases are shared with TRBD2. The CDR3 runs 17 residues. V lost 4 bases to trimming and J lost 4 bases; unmatched junction nucleotides: 10. CDR1 is LGHDT, CDR2 YNNKEL, per germline (reference sequence). CDR3 region: CASSPRGSSGRPDTQYF. Written as DNA, the CDR3 is TGTGCCAGCAGCCCCCGGGGGTCTAGCGGGAGGCCAGATACGCAGTATTTT.

This chain uses TRBV5-5 with TRBJ1-2; no firm D call. CDR1 is SGHKS, CDR2 YYEKEE, per germline (reference sequence). Trimming took off 5 bases at V and 2 bases at J, with 10 bases between the two ends. This CDR3 comprises 13 residues. Written as DNA, the CDR3 is TGTGCCAGCAGTCCTGACACGAACTATGGCTACACCTTC. Translation gives CASSPDTNYGYTF.

The chain uses TRBV18 and TRBJ1-2, with TRBD1 matching 7 bases. Germline V gives CDR1 KGHSH, CDR2 LQKENI. The CDR3 has 14 amino acids. The V segment lost 1 base and the J segment 3 bases; nucleotides outside the gene matches: 2. The DNA for the CDR3 is TGTGCCAGCTCACCACGGGACAGCTACTATGGCTACACCTTC. This translates into CASSPRDSYYGYTF. The full variable domain, in which reference TRBV18 and TRBJ1-2 provide the parts outside the CDR3, is NAGVMQNPRHLVRRRGQEARLRCSPMKGHSHVYWYRQLPEEGLKFMVYLQKENIIDESGMPKERFSAEFPKEGPSILRIQQVVRGDSAAYFCASSPRDSYYGYTFGSGTRLTVV.